One sample yielded the 23 T cell receptor beta chains listed below, sequenced in a study of blood T cell repertoires in COVID-19. The assay was immunoSEQ multiplex PCR, and TCRdb's table has in-frame clones only and misses some. This table has about 480,000 clones, roughly nine tenths appearing once. Sequenced material: peripheral blood. The receptors stem from a man aged 18 to 30 with COVID-19, enrolled during active disease.

V gene TRBV10-3 combines with J gene TRBJ2-1; TRBD2 matches at 7 bases. Trimming at V came to 4 bases and at J to 7 bases, leaving 7 bases not matched to a gene. The CDR3 totals 14 residues. Per germline, CDR1 ENHRY and CDR2 SYGVKD. The CDR3 bases are TGTGCCATCAGTGTGTGGGGACTAATGAATGAGCAGTTCTTC. It translates to CAISVWGLMNEQFF.

This chain joins TRBV4-2 and TRBJ2-5; TRBD2 agrees at 12 bases. Germline CDR1 LGHNA, CDR2 YNFKEQ. Trimming took 3 bases from V and 0 from J; bases not matched to a gene: 2. This CDR3 region has 16 residues. The CDR3 is CASSQTSGGNQETQYF. The CDR3 bases are TGTGCCAGCAGCCAGACTAGCGGGGGTAACCAAGAGACCCAGTACTTC.

This chain joins TRBV6-1 and TRBJ1-4; 7 nucleotides align to TRBD1. Trimming at V came to 0 bases and at J to 8 bases, leaving 9 bases not matched to a gene. The CDR3 sequence is 16 residues long. Germline lookup yields CDR1 MNHNS and CDR2 SASEGT. Written as DNA, the CDR3 is TGTGCCAGCAGTGAAGCGGGACAGCCTTTGGAAGAAAAACTGTTTTTT. This encodes CASSEAGQPLEEKLFF.

The chain has TRBV28 and TRBJ2-7; 14 positions agree with TRBD2. This CDR3 is built from 16 residues. V dropped 5 bases and J dropped 2; count of bases not matched to a gene: 5. The germline CDR1 and CDR2 sequences are MDHEN and SYDVKM. Here the CDR3 reads CASSPPTSGRAYEQYF. The CDR3 DNA follows: TGTGCCAGCAGTCCTCCGACTAGCGGGAGGGCCTACGAGCAGTACTTC.

The chain joins TRBV11-2 to TRBJ2-3, with 11 positions matching TRBD2. This CDR3 spans 16 amino acids. Per germline, CDR1 SGHAT and CDR2 FQNNGV. With V trimmed by 5 bases and J by 4 bases, 8 bases remained unmatched. The CDR3 DNA sequence: TGTGCCAGCAGCGTGACTAGCGGGACAGGATCAGATACGCAGTATTTT. As protein: CASSVTSGTGSDTQYF.

The J gene is TRBJ2-7, the V gene TRBV29-1; TRBD1 matches 7 bases. This CDR3 is built from 12 residues. The V and J ends lost 7 bases and 3 bases, in that order; junction bases with no gene match: 6. Germline V CDR1 and CDR2: SQVTM, ANQGSEA. The CDR3 here is CSARGQIYEQYF. The CDR3, as DNA: TGCAGCGCCAGGGGACAGATCTACGAGCAGTACTTC.

The genes are TRBV5-4 and TRBJ2-5; D is uncertain. V lost 3 bases and J lost 5, with 5 bases in between. In germline, CDR1 is SGHNT, CDR2 YYREEE (reference sequence). CDR3 size: 11 residues. The CDR3 DNA follows: TGTGCCAGCAGCTGGGCGGAGACCCAGTACTTC. Translating it yields CASSWAETQYF.

This rearrangement joins TRBV18 to TRBJ2-5, with 12 bases matching TRBD1. After removal of 1 base from V and 4 bases from J, the junction contained 4 bases not matched to a gene. The CDR3 totals 16 residues. Germline CDR1 KGHSH, CDR2 LQKENI. The CDR3 coding sequence is TGTGCCAGCTCACCACTTGGGACAGGGGGCAGAGAGACCCAGTACTTC. It codes for CASSPLGTGGRETQYF.

This chain connects TRBV6-1 to TRBJ1-5, with 9 bases lining up with TRBD1. With 5 bases clipped from V and 5 bases from J, the junction kept 7 bases outside the gene matches. Germline V CDR1 and CDR2: MNHNS, SASEGT. The CDR3 has 15 amino acids. CDR3 loop: CASSQSRDRDQPQHF. The CDR3 nucleotides read TGTGCCAGCAGTCAATCCCGGGACAGGGATCAGCCCCAGCATTTT.

The CDR3 sequence: CASSLIGGGYEQYF. The CDR3 coding sequence is TGTGCCAGCAGCTTAATAGGGGGCGGGTACGAGCAGTACTTC. The chain is built from TRBV7-8 and TRBJ2-7; 7 nucleotides align to TRBD1. Trimming removed 2 bases from V and 4 bases from J; junction bases left unmatched: 5. Germline V gives CDR1 SGHVS, CDR2 FQNEAQ. The length of the CDR3 is 14 residues.

The V and J genes are TRBV19 and TRBJ1-2; weak D call: TRBD1 (5 bases). Trimming removed 9 bases from V and 6 bases from J, with 14 bases in between. This CDR3 is 12 amino acids long. From germline, CDR1 is LNHDA and CDR2 SQIVND (reference sequence). The CDR3 here is CASEQAGDGYTF. CDR3 in DNA: TGTGCCAGCGAACAGGCTGGGGATGGCTACACCTTC.

The gene calls are TRBV5-4 and TRBJ1-4, with 7 bases lining up with TRBD1. This CDR3 is built from 15 residues. The ends lost 4 bases at V and 2 bases at J; junction bases unmatched: 5. The germline V gene has CDR1 SGHNT and CDR2 YYREEE (reference sequence). The CDR3 bases are TGTGCCAGCAGCCTGACAGGGACGACTAATGAAAAACTGTTTTTT. Protein: CASSLTGTTNEKLFF.

The V and J genes are TRBV20-1 and TRBJ1-2; D is possibly TRBD1 (5 bases). The germline gives CDR1 DFQATT, CDR2 SNEGSKA (reference sequence). V lost 6 bases and J lost 8, with 13 bases in between. The CDR3 runs 11 residues. The CDR3 DNA follows: TGCAGTGCCAGTGGCAGGGCGGGCTACACCTTC. Protein: CSASGRAGYTF.

V is TRBV5-4 and J is TRBJ2-3; TRBD2 matches 10 bases. V was clipped by 3 bases and J by 6 bases; unmatched bases: 4. Per the germline V gene, CDR1 is SGHNT and CDR2 is YYREEE (reference sequence). The CDR3 covers 14 residues. The CDR3 region is CASSYGLAEDTQYF. As DNA, the CDR3 is TGTGCCAGCAGCTACGGACTAGCGGAGGATACGCAGTATTTT.

J is TRBJ2-4 and V is TRBV10-2; 9 positions agree with TRBD1. From germline, CDR1 is WSHSY and CDR2 SAAADI. The CDR3 totals 17 residues. V lost 3 bases and J lost 7; bases outside the gene matches: 13. CDR3 nucleotides: TGCGCCAGCAGTGATTGGTCGAAACAGGGGGCGAAGAACATTCAGTACTTC. Translating gives CASSDWSKQGAKNIQYF.

The V call is TRBV9, the J call TRBJ2-2; D unresolved. The CDR3 totals 14 residues. Germline CDR1 SGDLS, CDR2 YYNGEE. V was cut by 4 bases and J by 0 bases, with 7 bases left in between. The CDR3 loop is CASSLLSNTGELFF. The CDR3 DNA follows: TGTGCCAGCAGCCTCCTCTCGAACACCGGGGAGCTGTTTTTT. Combining the CDR3 with reference TRBV9 and TRBJ2-2 gives the whole variable domain DSGVTQTPKHLITATGQRVTLRCSPRSGDLSVYWYQQSLDQGLQFLIQYYNGEERAKGNILERFSAQQFPDLHSELNLSSLELGDSALYFCASSLLSNTGELFFGEGSRLTVL.

This clone has only a few counts. The CDR3 DNA is TGTGCCAGCAGCTTGGGGCAGTCGAACACTGAAGCTTTCTTT. Its translation: CASSLGQSNTEAFF. The rearrangement joins TRBV5-4 to TRBJ1-1; D unresolved. V was trimmed by 0 bases and J by 1 base, leaving 7 bases between them. Looked up from germline, CDR1 is SGHNT and CDR2 is YYREEE (reference sequence). This CDR3 is 14 amino acids long.

This chain connects TRBV5-1 to TRBJ2-1; 8 bases line up with TRBD2. The germline V gene has CDR1 SGHRS and CDR2 YFSETQ. This CDR3 region has 15 residues. V lost 2 bases to trimming and J lost 2 bases; unmatched junction nucleotides: 3. In DNA form, the CDR3 reads TGCGCCAGCAGCTTTAGCGGGATCGCCTACAATGAGCAGTTCTTC. This sequence encodes CASSFSGIAYNEQFF.

The chain is built from TRBV6-5 and TRBJ1-1; no firm D call. V shed 6 bases and J shed 1 base, with 15 bases lying between them. In germline, CDR1 is MNHEY, CDR2 SVGAGI. The CDR3 runs 15 residues. For the CDR3, the DNA is TGTGCCAGCAGCCTTTTTCCAGAGGGGAACACTGAAGCTTTCTTT. Protein product: CASSLFPEGNTEAFF.

The gene calls are TRBV2 and TRBJ1-1; D call uncertain. V lost 8 bases and J 4 bases, leaving 11 bases between the germline ends. The CDR3 extends over 12 amino acids. Germline lookup yields CDR1 SNHLY and CDR2 FYNNEI. CDR3 sequence reads: CASSYVGTEAFF. CDR3 DNA: TGTGCCAGCTCCTACGTCGGCACTGAAGCTTTCTTT.

This clone showed up just once. The CDR3 DNA follows: TGTGCCAGCAGGGAGTTCGGGGTGAGCACAGATACGCAGTATTTT. Translation: CASREFGVSTDTQYF. The chain is built from TRBV27 and TRBJ2-3; D might be TRBD2 (5 bases). The CDR3 extends over 15 amino acids. V lost 6 bases and J lost 0, with 13 bases in between. Germline loops: CDR1 MNHEY, CDR2 SMNVEV (reference sequence).

This rearrangement joins TRBV18 to TRBJ1-1, with 7 positions matching TRBD1. CDR3 length: 11 amino acids. The ends lost 8 bases at V and 11 bases at J; junction bases unmatched: 8. CDR1 is KGHSH and CDR2 is LQKENI in the germline V gene. The CDR3 region is CASATGFGAFF. The CDR3, as DNA: TGTGCCAGCGCGACAGGGTTCGGTGCTTTCTTT.

The chain carries TRBV29-1 and TRBJ2-7; 8 positions match TRBD1. The junction had 5 bases not matched to a gene; V was cut back by 4 bases and J by 3 bases. Per the germline V gene, CDR1 is SQVTM and CDR2 is ANQGSEA. CDR3 size: 13 residues. The CDR3 nucleotides are TGCAGCGTTGCGGACAGGGATCTCTACGAGCAGTACTTC. It codes for CSVADRDLYEQYF.